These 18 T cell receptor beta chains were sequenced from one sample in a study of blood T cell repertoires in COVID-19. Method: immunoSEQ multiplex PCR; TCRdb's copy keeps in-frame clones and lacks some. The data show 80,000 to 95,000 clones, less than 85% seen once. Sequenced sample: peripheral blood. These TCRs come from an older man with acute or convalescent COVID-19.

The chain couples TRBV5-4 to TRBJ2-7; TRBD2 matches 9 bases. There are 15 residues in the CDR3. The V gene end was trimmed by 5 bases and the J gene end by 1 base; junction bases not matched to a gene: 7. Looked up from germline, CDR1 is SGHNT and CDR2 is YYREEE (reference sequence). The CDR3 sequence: CASRLGSGSSYEQYF. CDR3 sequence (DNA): TGTGCCAGCAGGCTTGGTAGCGGGAGTTCCTACGAGCAGTACTTC. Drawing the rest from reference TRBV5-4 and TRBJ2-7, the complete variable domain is ETGVTQSPTHLIKTRGQQVTLRCSSQSGHNTVSWYQQALGQGPQFIFQYYREEENGRGNFPPRFSGLQFPNYSSELNVNALELDDSALYLCASRLGSGSSYEQYFGPGTRLTVT.

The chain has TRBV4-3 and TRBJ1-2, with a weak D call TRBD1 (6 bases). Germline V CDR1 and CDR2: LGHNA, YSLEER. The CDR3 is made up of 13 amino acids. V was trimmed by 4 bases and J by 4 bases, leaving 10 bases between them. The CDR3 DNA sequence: TGCGCCAGCAGCCCGCAGGGGTCCTATGGCTACACCTTC. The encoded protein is CASSPQGSYGYTF.

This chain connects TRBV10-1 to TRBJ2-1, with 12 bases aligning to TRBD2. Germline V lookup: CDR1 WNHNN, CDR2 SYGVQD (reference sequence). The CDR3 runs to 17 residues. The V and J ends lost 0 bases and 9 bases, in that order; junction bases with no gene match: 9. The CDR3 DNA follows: TGCGCCAGCAGTGAGTCAGTCTGGACTAGCGGGAAGGTTGAGCAGTTCTTC. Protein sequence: CASSESVWTSGKVEQFF.

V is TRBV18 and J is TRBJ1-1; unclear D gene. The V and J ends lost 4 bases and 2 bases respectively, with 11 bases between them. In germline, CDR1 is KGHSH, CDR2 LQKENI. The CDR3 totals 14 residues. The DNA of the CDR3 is TGTGCCAGCTCACGAGCGACGAGAAACACTGAAGCTTTCTTT. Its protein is CASSRATRNTEAFF.

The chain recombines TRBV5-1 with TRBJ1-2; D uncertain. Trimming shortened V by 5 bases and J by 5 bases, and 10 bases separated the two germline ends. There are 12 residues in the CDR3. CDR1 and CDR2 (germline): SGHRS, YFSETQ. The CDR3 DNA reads TGCGCCAGCAGGGAGGGCCGATATGGCTACACCTTC. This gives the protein CASREGRYGYTF.

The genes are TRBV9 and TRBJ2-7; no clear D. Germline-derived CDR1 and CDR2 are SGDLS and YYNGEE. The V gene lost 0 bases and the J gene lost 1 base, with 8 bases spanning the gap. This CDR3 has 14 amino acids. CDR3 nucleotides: TGTGCCAGCAGCGTAGCTGGCCAATCCTACGAGCAGTACTTC. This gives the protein CASSVAGQSYEQYF. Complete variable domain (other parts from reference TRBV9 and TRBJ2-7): DSGVTQTPKHLITATGQRVTLRCSPRSGDLSVYWYQQSLDQGLQFLIQYYNGEERAKGNILERFSAQQFPDLHSELNLSSLELGDSALYFCASSVAGQSYEQYFGPGTRLTVT.

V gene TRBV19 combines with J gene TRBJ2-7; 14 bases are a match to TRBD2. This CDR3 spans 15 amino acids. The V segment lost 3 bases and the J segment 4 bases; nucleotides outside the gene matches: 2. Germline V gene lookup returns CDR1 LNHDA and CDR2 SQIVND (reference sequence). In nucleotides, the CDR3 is TGTGCCAGTAGTATGACTAGCGGGAGGGGGTACGAGCAGTACTTC. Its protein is CASSMTSGRGYEQYF.

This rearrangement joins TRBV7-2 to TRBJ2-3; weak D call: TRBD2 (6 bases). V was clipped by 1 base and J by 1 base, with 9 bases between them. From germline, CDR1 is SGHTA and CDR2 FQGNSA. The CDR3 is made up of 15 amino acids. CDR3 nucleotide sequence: TGTGCCAGCAGCTTAGATAGGAGGGGCACAGATACGCAGTATTTT. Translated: CASSLDRRGTDTQYF.

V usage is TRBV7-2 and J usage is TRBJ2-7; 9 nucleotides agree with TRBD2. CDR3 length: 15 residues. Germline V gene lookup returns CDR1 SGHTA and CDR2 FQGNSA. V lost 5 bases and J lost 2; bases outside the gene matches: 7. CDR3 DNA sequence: TGTGCCAGCAGCCCTGGGGGCGGGAGGGCCTACGAGCAGTACTTC. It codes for CASSPGGGRAYEQYF.

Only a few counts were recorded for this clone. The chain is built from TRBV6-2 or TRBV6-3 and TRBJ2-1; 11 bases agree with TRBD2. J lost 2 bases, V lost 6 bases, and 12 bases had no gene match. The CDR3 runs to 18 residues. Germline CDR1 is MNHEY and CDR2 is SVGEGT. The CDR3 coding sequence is TGTGCCAGCAGCCCTACCGGGACTAGCGGAAGAACCTACAATGAGCAGTTCTTC. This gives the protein CASSPTGTSGRTYNEQFF.

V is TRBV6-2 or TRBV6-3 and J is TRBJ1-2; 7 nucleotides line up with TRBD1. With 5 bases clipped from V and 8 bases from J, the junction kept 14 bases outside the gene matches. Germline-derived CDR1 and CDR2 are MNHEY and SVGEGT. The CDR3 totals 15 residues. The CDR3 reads CASSRLTGQPGGYTF. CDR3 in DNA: TGTGCCAGCAGTCGACTGACGGGACAGCCGGGAGGCTACACCTTC.

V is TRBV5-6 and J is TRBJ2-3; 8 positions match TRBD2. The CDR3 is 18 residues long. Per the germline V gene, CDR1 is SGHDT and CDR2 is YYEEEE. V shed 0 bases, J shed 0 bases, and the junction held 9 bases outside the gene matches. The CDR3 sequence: CASSLDSGRTPSTDTQYF. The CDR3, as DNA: TGTGCCAGCAGCTTGGACAGCGGGAGAACCCCTAGCACAGATACGCAGTATTTT.

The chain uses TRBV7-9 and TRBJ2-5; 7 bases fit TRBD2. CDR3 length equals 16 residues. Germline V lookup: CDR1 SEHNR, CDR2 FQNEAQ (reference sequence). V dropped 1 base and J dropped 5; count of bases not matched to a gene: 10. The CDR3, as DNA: TGTGCCAGCAGCTTAGAGGCTAGCGGAGGTCGGGAGACCCAGTACTTC. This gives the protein CASSLEASGGRETQYF.

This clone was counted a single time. Here the CDR3 reads CASTPLRANYGYTF. CDR3 DNA sequence: TGTGCCAGCACCCCCCTACGGGCTAACTATGGCTACACCTTC. The chain recombines TRBV5-4 with TRBJ1-2; D not resolved. The length of the CDR3 is 14 residues. Germline loops: CDR1 SGHNT, CDR2 YYREEE (reference sequence). V gave up 6 bases and J gave up 0 bases, with 12 bases separating them.

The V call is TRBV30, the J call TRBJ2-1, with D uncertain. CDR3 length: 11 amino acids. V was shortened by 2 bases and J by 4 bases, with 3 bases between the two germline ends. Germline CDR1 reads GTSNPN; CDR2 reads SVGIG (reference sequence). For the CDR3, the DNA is TGTGCCTGGAGTCTTTACAATGAGCAGTTCTTC. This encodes CAWSLYNEQFF.

The CDR3 sequence is CASSAHPKGAENGYTF. CDR3 sequence (DNA): TGTGCCAGCAGCGCCCATCCGAAGGGGGCTGAAAATGGCTACACCTTC. The chain uses TRBV9 and TRBJ1-2; 7 bases align to TRBD1. The V gene end was trimmed by 3 bases and the J gene end by 6 bases; junction bases not matched to a gene: 14. The CDR3 contains 16 residues. CDR1 SGDLS and CDR2 YYNGEE come from the germline V gene.

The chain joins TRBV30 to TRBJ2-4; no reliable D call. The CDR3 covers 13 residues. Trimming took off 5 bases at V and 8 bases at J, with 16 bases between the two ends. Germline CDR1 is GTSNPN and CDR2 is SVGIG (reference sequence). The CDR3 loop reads CAWAHPLLDIQYF. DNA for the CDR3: TGTGCCTGGGCCCATCCGCTTTTAGACATTCAGTACTTC.

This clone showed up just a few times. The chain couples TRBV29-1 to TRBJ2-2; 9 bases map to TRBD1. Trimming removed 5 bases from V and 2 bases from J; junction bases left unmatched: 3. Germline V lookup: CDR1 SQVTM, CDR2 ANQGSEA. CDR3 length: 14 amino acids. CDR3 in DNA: TGCAGCGTTCGGACAGGGGTAAACACCGGGGAGCTGTTTTTT. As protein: CSVRTGVNTGELFF.